This is a list of T cell receptor beta chains from one sample in a study of memory CD4+ T cells and cytomegalovirus serostatus. Sequencing used immunoSEQ multiplex PCR; TCRdb keeps in-frame clones, though not all of them. In the table there are tens of thousands of clones, less than 85% of which are singletons. Sequenced sample: memory CD4+ T cells from blood. The source is an adult in good health and CMV-seronegative. Some clones in this sample may be carry-over from other donors' samples. Each CDR3 is given with its conserved first and last residue. A D gene is named only where the DNA matches it firmly. The size of a clone is reported for some rows only, either as once, few or many, or as a class for expanded clones.

d_call j_call clone_size v_call cdr3_nt cdr3_aa
NA TRBJ1-2 NA TRBV2 TGTGCCAGCAGTCGGGACCGAAATAACTTAGATGGCTACACCTTC CASSRDRNNLDGYTF
NA TRBJ2-7 NA TRBV7-2 TGTGCCAGCAGCCCAGCGGTCCGAACCCACGAGCAGTACTTC CASSPAVRTHEQYF
NA TRBJ2-2 NA TRBV4-3 TGCGCCAGCAGCCAAGGGTTGGGAGCGAACACCGGGGAGCTGTTTTTT CASSQGLGANTGELFF
NA TRBJ2-2 NA TRBV7-6 TGTGCCAGCAGCTTAGGTCATCTGGGTAGGACCGGGGAGCTGTTTTTT CASSLGHLGRTGELFF
NA TRBJ2-3 NA TRBV21-1 TGTGCCAGCAGCAAAGGAGGACGGGAGCACACAGATACGCAGTATTTT CASSKGGREHTDTQYF
TRBD1 TRBJ2-6 once TRBV30 TGTGCCTGGAGGCAGACAGGGTCTGGGGCCAACGTCCTGACTTTC CAWRQTGSGANVLTF
TRBD1 TRBJ2-2 NA TRBV12-5 TGTGCTAGTGGTTTGACAGGGGGCAAAACCGGGGAGCTGTTTTTT CASGLTGGKTGELFF
NA TRBJ2-2 NA TRBV7-9 TGTGCCAGCAGCCCACTAGGTGTCACCGGGGAGCTGTTTTTT CASSPLGVTGELFF
TRBD2 TRBJ2-1 NA TRBV11-3 TGTGCCAGCAGCCCAGCGGGAGGGCCGGGCAATGAGCAGTTCTTC CASSPAGGPGNEQFF
NA TRBJ1-1 medium-sized TRBV19 TGTGCCAGTAGTATAGTGTGGGGGAACACTGAAGCTTTCTTT CASSIVWGNTEAFF
NA TRBJ1-2 NA TRBV19 TGTGCCAGTAGATCCCTCCGGCAGAACTATGGCTACACCTTC CASRSLRQNYGYTF
TRBD1 TRBJ2-5 NA TRBV7-2 TGTGCCAGCAGCATGGGACAGGGGTTCCGAGAGACCCAGTACTTC CASSMGQGFRETQYF
TRBD1 TRBJ2-7 once TRBV19 TGTGCCAGTAGTACTCTCCATGTGGCAGGGGGCGCCTCCTACGAGCAGTACTTC CASSTLHVAGGASYEQYF
TRBD2 TRBJ2-7 NA TRBV6-6 TGTGCCAGCAGTTACCCCAGCGGGAGTGCCTACGAGCAGTACTTC CASSYPSGSAYEQYF
TRBD1 TRBJ1-6 NA TRBV28 TGTGCCAGCAGGTACAGGGGCTCTAATTCACCCCTCCACTTT CASRYRGSNSPLHF
NA TRBJ2-3 once TRBV4-2 TGTGCCAGCAGCCAAGATGTCGCATCTACTAGCACAGATACGCAGTATTTT CASSQDVASTSTDTQYF
NA TRBJ2-1 NA TRBV14 TGTGCCAGCAGCCAAGTAAGAGGGCGGAGCTCCTACAATGAGCAGTTCTTC CASSQVRGRSSYNEQFF
TRBD1 TRBJ1-2 NA TRBV5-4 TGTGCCAGCAGCTCGCGGACAGGGGCGGAAGGCTACGCCTTC CASSSRTGAEGYAF
NA TRBJ1-1 few TRBV19 TGTGCCAGTAGTGACCGGCGGGACAACACTGAAGCTTTCTTT CASSDRRDNTEAFF
NA TRBJ2-2 few TRBV7-9 TGTGCCAGCAGCGTTAGACAGACTAACACCGGGGAGCTGTTTTTT CASSVRQTNTGELFF
TRBD1 TRBJ2-5 NA TRBV5-4 TGTGCCAGCAGCTCCACAGGGGCGTATGGAGAGACCCAGTACTTC CASSSTGAYGETQYF
NA TRBJ2-5 NA TRBV21-1 TGTGCCAGCAGCAAATCTTTCTCGATGAACAGGGCATATCAAGAGACCCAGTACTTC CASSKSFSMNRAYQETQYF
TRBD1 TRBJ1-1 NA TRBV4-2 TGTGCCAGCAGCCAGGGGGGGACAGGGGGCTGGAAAAGGGCTGAAGCTTTCTTT CASSQGGTGGWKRAEAFF
TRBD1 TRBJ2-1 few TRBV5-1 TGCGCCAGCAGCTGGACAGGGGTATCAGCACTCTACAATGAGCAGTTCTTC CASSWTGVSALYNEQFF
TRBD2 TRBJ2-2 NA TRBV7-9 TGTGCCAGCAGCTTAGGGACTAGCGGGAGTCCCGGGGAGCTGTTTTTT CASSLGTSGSPGELFF
NA TRBJ2-1 NA TRBV9 TGTGCCAGCAGCGTAGCGGGATTCGAGAATGAGCAGTTCTTC CASSVAGFENEQFF
NA TRBJ1-1 few TRBV28 TGTGCCAGCAGTCCGCGGAGGACTGAAGCTTTCTTT CASSPRRTEAFF
NA TRBJ1-6 NA TRBV6-5 TGTGCCAGCGGGAATTTTTCACCCCTCCACTTT CASGNFSPLHF
NA TRBJ1-1 few TRBV19 TGTTCGGGGGGCAGTTGGTTGAACACTGAAGCTTTCTTT CSGGSWLNTEAFF
TRBD1 TRBJ2-7 NA TRBV5-1 TGCGCCAGCAGCTCCGGGACAGGGAACTACGAGCAGTACTTC CASSSGTGNYEQYF
NA TRBJ1-5 NA TRBV7-9 TGTGCCAGCAGCTTAGCCCGGGGACGAGGTGATCAGCCCCAGCATTTT CASSLARGRGDQPQHF
NA TRBJ2-7 NA TRBV19 TGTGCCAGTAACGACCTTCGGGCCCCGCCCTACGAGCAGTACTTC CASNDLRAPPYEQYF
NA TRBJ2-7 NA TRBV15 TGTGCCACCAGCACACCCTCAGGGCCCGAGCAGTACTTC CATSTPSGPEQYF
NA TRBJ1-1 NA TRBV7-3 TGTGCCAGCAGTATTGGACAAATAAACACTGAAGCTTTCTTT CASSIGQINTEAFF
NA TRBJ2-5 NA TRBV7-9 TGTGCCAGCAGCTTAGCCGCTAGTAAAGAGACCCAGTACTTC CASSLAASKETQYF
NA TRBJ2-5 NA TRBV7-2 TGTGCCAGCAGCTTGAGTCGGGCAGGGGAGACCCAGTACTTC CASSLSRAGETQYF
TRBD2 TRBJ2-3 NA TRBV5-6 TGTGCCAGCAGCTTACTAGCGGGAGGGGGCACAGATACGCAGTATTTT CASSLLAGGGTDTQYF
TRBD1 TRBJ1-5 NA TRBV6-6 TGTGCCAGCAGGAGCGGGACAGGAGGCAATCAGCCCCAGCATTTT CASRSGTGGNQPQHF
TRBD2 TRBJ2-7 NA TRBV6-6 TGTGCCAGCAGTTACGATCCTAGCGGGAGGGCCGCCGAGCAGTACTTC CASSYDPSGRAAEQYF
NA TRBJ2-1 NA TRBV28 TGTGCCACCAGGACCTCCAATGAGCAGTTCTTC CATRTSNEQFF
NA TRBJ2-2 NA TRBV5-1 TGCGCCAGCAGCTTGGCCTTACAGGGAAACACCGGGGAGCTGTTTTTT CASSLALQGNTGELFF
NA TRBJ2-1 once TRBV2 TGTGCCAGCATCCCTAGCTCCTACAATGAGCAGTTCTTC CASIPSSYNEQFF
NA TRBJ1-1 NA TRBV7-3 TGTGCCAGCAGATTACAGGTCTTGGCGAACACTGAAGCTTTCTTT CASRLQVLANTEAFF
TRBD1 TRBJ1-4 NA TRBV6-4 TGTGCCAGCAGTACCGGGACAGGGAGGGGGGATAATGAAAAACTGTTTTTT CASSTGTGRGDNEKLFF
TRBD2 TRBJ2-3 NA TRBV4-2 TGTGCCAGCAGCCATACTAGCGGGAGCGTACAGGATACGCAGTATTTT CASSHTSGSVQDTQYF
TRBD2 TRBJ2-7 NA TRBV6-6 TGTGCCAGCAGCCCGACTAGCGGGAGTTGGTACGAGCAGTACTTC CASSPTSGSWYEQYF
NA TRBJ2-5 NA TRBV2 TGTGCCAGCAGTGCGGAGGAGACCCAGTACTTC CASSAEETQYF
TRBD1 TRBJ2-4 NA TRBV28 TGTGCCAGCAGTTTGAGAAGGACAGGGAAAAACATTCAGTACTTC CASSLRRTGKNIQYF
NA TRBJ1-3 NA TRBV5-4 TGTGCCAGCAGCTTGGACGGAAACACCATATATTTT CASSLDGNTIYF
NA TRBJ2-3 NA TRBV11-2 TGTGCCAGCAGCTTAGATCGCCCGTTGGGTACGCAGTATTTT CASSLDRPLGTQYF